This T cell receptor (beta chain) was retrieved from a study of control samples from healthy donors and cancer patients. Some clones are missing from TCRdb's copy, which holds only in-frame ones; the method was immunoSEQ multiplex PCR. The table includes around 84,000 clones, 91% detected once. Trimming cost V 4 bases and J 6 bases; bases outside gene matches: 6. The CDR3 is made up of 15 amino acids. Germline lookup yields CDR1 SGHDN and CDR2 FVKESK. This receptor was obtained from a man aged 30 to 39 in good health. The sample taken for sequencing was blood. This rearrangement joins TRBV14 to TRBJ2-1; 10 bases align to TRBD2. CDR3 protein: CASSPTSGRFNEQFF. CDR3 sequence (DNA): TGTGCCAGCAGCCCGACTAGCGGGCGGTTCAATGAGCAGTTCTTC.